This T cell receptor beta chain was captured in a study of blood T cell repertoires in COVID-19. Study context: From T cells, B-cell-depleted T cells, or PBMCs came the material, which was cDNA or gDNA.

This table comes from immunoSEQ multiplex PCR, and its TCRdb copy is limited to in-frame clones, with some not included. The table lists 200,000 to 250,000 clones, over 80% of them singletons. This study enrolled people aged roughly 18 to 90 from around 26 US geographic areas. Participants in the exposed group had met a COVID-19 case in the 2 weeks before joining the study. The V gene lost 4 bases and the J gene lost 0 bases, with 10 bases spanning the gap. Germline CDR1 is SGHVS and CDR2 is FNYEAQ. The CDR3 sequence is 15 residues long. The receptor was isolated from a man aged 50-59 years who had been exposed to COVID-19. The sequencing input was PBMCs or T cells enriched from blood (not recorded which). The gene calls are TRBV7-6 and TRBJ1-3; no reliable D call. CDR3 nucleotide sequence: TGTGCCAGCAGCTCGGAGGATCTCTCTGGAAACACCATATATTTT. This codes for CASSSEDLSGNTIYF.